Listed here are 9 T cell receptor beta chains from one sample, sequenced in a study of T cells in Graves' hyperthyroidism and ophthalmopathy. TCR beta CDR3 region amplification was performed from RNA transcripts. The HTBI set primed first-round TCR CDR3 RT-PCR. MiXCR, run by TCRdb on the multiplex PCR reads, gives a single entry per CDR3 protein. In the table there are about 590,000 distinct CDR3 sequences, approximately 14% of which are singletons. The specimen sequenced was blood. The source is a woman aged 25 to 39 with Graves' hyperthyroidism.

The V call is TRBV20-1, the J call TRBJ2-1, with a possible D match to TRBD2 (5 bases). The V gene's germline CDR1 is DFQATT and CDR2 SNEGSKA (reference sequence). The CDR3 covers 12 residues. V lost 0 bases to trimming and J lost 10 bases, with 10 bases between them. CDR3 sequence reads: CSARDRRREQFF. DNA of the CDR3: TGCAGTGCTAGAGATCGCAGGAGGGAGCAGTTCTTC.

The rearrangement links TRBV7-2 to TRBJ2-1; 9 bases are a match to TRBD2. The CDR3 has 13 residues. After removal of 5 bases from V and 12 bases from J, the junction contained 8 bases not matched to a gene. The V gene's germline CDR1 is SGHTA and CDR2 FQGNSA. Written as DNA, the CDR3 is TGTGCCAGCAGCAAGACTAGCGGTTTCGGGCAGTTCTTC. As protein: CASSKTSGFGQFF.

The gene calls are TRBV4-1 and TRBJ1-6; the D gene is possibly TRBD1 (6 bases). CDR1 MGHRA and CDR2 YSYEKL come from the germline V gene. V lost 2 bases to trimming and J lost 2 bases, with 13 bases between them. The CDR3 covers 17 residues. The CDR3 here is CASSQSNRVTYNSPLHF. The CDR3 DNA sequence: TGCGCCAGCAGCCAAAGCAACAGGGTGACCTATAATTCACCCCTCCACTTT.

Ten or more counts support this clonotype. The rearrangement joins TRBV3-1 to TRBJ2-7; TRBD1 matches at 9 bases. J lost 6 bases, V lost 8 bases, and 2 bases had no gene match. The CDR3 length is 11 residues. Germline CDR1 reads LGHDT; CDR2 reads YNNKEL (reference sequence). This CDR3 reads CASQDRGEQYF. Written as DNA, the CDR3 is TGTGCCAGCCAGGACAGGGGCGAGCAGTACTTC.

This clonotype was picked up many times. This chain uses TRBV19 with TRBJ2-2, with 7 positions matching TRBD2. J gave up 4 bases and V 4 bases, and 6 bases lay outside the gene matches. CDR1 is LNHDA and CDR2 is SQIVND in the germline V gene (reference sequence). CDR3 length: 15 amino acids. This CDR3 reads CASSTGGSLTGELFF. The CDR3 DNA sequence: TGTGCCAGTAGTACCGGCGGGAGTCTCACCGGGGAGCTGTTTTTT.

The V and J genes are TRBV24-1 and TRBJ2-3; D gene uncertain. Germline V gives CDR1 KGHDR, CDR2 SFDVKD. The CDR3 has 11 residues. CDR3 amino acids: CPWKGPDTQYF. Written as DNA, the CDR3 is TGTCCATGGAAGGGCCCAGATACGCAGTATTTT.

This clonotype was picked up a small number of times. This chain links TRBV20-1 with TRBJ1-3; the match to TRBD1 covers 8 bases. V trimming: 6 bases; J trimming: 2 bases; junction bases outside the gene matches: 3. Per germline, CDR1 DFQATT and CDR2 SNEGSKA (reference sequence). The CDR3 is made up of 13 amino acids. The CDR3 coding sequence is TGCAGTGCATCGGACAGGGCTGGAAACACCATATATTTT. It yields the protein CSASDRAGNTIYF.

This clonotype has a count of ten or more. V usage is TRBV6-2 or TRBV6-3 and J usage is TRBJ2-7; 8 bases map to TRBD1. This CDR3 region has 15 residues. From germline, CDR1 is MNHEY and CDR2 SVGEGT. V shed 5 bases, J shed 5 bases, and the junction held 11 bases outside the gene matches. CDR3 sequence: CASSRSRGLGNEQYF. CDR3 DNA sequence: TGTGCCAGCAGTCGATCCAGGGGGCTGGGTAACGAGCAGTACTTC.

This clonotype was detected a few times. V and J are TRBV7-9 and TRBJ1-5; tentative D call: TRBD1 (5 bases). Trimming took 4 bases from V and 11 from J, leaving 12 bases between them. The CDR3 length is 12 residues. Germline lookup yields CDR1 SEHNR and CDR2 FQNEAQ (reference sequence). CDR3 DNA: TGTGCCAGCAGCTACAAAGGGGTAGCCCAGCATTTT. It is translated as CASSYKGVAQHF.